This T cell receptor (beta chain) was found in a study of Graves' ophthalmopathy and Graves' hyperthyroidism. Study-wide results and limits: Ophthalmopathy progression cases were predicted by the model with roughly 68% sensitivity and 72% to 80% specificity.

This clonotype was counted many times. Its antigen is not identified. RNA transcripts served as template for amplifying TCR beta CDR3 sequences. First-round RT-PCR relied on HTBI primers, and a second-round multiplex PCR came next. MiXCR, applied by TCRdb to the multiplex PCR reads, yields one record per CDR3 protein. This table holds about 620,000 distinct CDR3 sequences, 22% found once. The sequenced material came from peripheral blood. The receptor's source is a woman aged 18-29 years with stable Graves' hyperthyroidism. Some clones in this sample may be carry-over from other donors' samples.

CDR3 residues: CASSEGRYPTYEQYF. In DNA form, the CDR3 reads TGTGCCAGCAGTGAGGGACGGTACCCTACCTACGAGCAGTACTTC. The chain recombines TRBV6-1 with TRBJ2-7, with D perhaps given as TRBD1 or TRBD2 (5 bases each). The ends were cut back, 3 bases at V and 2 bases at J, with 14 bases in the middle. The germline CDR1 and CDR2 sequences are MNHNS and SASEGT. The CDR3 is 15 residues long.